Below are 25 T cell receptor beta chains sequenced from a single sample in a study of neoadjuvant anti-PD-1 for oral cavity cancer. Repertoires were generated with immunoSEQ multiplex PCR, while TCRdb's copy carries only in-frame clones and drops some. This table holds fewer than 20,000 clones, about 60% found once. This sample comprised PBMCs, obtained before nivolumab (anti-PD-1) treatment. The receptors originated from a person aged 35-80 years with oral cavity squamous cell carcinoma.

CDR3 nucleotides: TGTGCCAGCAGTTTAACGGACGGCTCTGGGGCCAACGTCCTGACTTTC. This gives the protein CASSLTDGSGANVLTF. V is TRBV27 and J is TRBJ2-6, with D uncertain. Trimming cost V 2 bases and J 0 bases, with 8 bases left between them. Looked up from germline, CDR1 is MNHEY and CDR2 is SMNVEV (reference sequence). This CDR3 comprises 16 residues.

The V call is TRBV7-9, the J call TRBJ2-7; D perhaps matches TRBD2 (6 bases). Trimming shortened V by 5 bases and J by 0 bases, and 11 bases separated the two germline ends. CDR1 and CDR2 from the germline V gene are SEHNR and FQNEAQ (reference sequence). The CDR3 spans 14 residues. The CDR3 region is CASSDRDFSYEQYF. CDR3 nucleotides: TGTGCCAGCAGCGACCGGGACTTCTCCTACGAGCAGTACTTC.

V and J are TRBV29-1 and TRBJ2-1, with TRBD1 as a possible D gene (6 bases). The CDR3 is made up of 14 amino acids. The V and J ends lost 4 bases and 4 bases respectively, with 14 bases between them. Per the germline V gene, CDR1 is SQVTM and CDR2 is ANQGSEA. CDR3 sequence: CSVVLDSLYNEQFF. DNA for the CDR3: TGCAGCGTTGTTTTGGACAGTCTTTACAATGAGCAGTTCTTC.

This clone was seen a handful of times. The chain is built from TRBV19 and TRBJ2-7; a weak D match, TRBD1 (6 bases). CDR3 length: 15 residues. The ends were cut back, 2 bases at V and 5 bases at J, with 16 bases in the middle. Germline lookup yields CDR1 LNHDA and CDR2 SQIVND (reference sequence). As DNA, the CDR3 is TGTGCCAGTAGTATACTTACGACAAGGGGGAACGAGCAGTACTTC. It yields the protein CASSILTTRGNEQYF.

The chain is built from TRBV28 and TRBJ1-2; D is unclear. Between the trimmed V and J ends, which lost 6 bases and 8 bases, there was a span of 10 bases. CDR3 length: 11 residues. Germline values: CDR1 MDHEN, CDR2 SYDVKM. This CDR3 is CASSPTRGYTF. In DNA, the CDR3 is TGTGCCAGCAGCCCTACGCGGGGCTACACCTTC.

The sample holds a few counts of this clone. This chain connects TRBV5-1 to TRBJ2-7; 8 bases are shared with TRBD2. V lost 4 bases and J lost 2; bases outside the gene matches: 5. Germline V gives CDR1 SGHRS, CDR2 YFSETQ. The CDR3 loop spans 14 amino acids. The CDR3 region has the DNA TGCGCCAGCAGCAAAGGGCGGGAGGCCTACGAGCAGTACTTC. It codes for CASSKGREAYEQYF.

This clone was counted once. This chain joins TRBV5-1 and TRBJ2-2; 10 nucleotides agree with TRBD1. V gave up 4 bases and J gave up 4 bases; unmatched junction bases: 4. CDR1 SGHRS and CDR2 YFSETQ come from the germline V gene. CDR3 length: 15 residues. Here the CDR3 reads CASSLGQGSTGELFF. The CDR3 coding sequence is TGCGCCAGCAGCCTGGGACAGGGGAGCACCGGGGAGCTGTTTTTT.

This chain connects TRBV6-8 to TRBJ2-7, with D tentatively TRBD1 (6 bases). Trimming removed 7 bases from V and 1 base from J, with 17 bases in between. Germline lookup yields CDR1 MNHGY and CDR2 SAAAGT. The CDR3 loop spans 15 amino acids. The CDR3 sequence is CASIVRDKESYEQYF. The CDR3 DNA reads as TGTGCCAGCATTGTACGGGACAAAGAGTCCTACGAGCAGTACTTC.

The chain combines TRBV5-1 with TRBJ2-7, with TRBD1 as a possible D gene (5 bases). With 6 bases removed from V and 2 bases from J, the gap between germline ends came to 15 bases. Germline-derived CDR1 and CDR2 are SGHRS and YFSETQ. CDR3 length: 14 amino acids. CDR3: CASTFLDMTYEQYF. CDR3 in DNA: TGCGCCAGCACCTTCCTGGACATGACCTACGAGCAGTACTTC.

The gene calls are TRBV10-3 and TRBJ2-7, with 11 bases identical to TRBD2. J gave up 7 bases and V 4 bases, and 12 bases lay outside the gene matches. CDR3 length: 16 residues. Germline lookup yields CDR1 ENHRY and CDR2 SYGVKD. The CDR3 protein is CAISGTTSGAFAEQYF. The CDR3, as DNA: TGTGCCATCAGTGGGACGACTAGCGGGGCTTTTGCGGAGCAGTACTTC.

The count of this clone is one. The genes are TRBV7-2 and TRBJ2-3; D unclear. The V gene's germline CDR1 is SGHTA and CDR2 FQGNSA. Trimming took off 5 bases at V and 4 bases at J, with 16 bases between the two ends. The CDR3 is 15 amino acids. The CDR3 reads CASSPQGVRADTQYF. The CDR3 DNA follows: TGTGCCAGCAGCCCCCAAGGCGTTAGAGCAGATACGCAGTATTTT.

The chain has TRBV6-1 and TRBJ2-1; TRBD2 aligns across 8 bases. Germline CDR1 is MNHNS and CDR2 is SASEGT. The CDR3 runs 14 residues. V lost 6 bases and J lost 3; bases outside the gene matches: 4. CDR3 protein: CASRPGLGYNEQFF. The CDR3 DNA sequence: TGTGCCAGCAGGCCGGGACTAGGCTACAATGAGCAGTTCTTC.

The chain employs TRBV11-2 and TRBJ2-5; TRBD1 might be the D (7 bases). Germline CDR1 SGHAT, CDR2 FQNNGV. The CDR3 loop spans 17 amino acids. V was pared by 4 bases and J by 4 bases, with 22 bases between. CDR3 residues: CASSSIGGGSGGETQYF. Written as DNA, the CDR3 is TGTGCCAGCAGCTCCATTGGAGGGGGCAGTGGGGGAGAGACCCAGTACTTC.

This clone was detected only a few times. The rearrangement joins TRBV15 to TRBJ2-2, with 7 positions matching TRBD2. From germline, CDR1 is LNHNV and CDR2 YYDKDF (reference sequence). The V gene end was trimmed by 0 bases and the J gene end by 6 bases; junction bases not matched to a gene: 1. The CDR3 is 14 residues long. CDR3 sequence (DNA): TGTGCCACCAGCAGAGAGGCGGGAGCCGGGGAGCTGTTTTTT. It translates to CATSREAGAGELFF.

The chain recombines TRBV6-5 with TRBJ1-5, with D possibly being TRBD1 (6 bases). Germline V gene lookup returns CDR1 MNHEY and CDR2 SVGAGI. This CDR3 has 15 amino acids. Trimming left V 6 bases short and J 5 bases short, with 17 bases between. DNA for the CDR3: TGTGCCAGCAGCGCTGAGGACAGACCTTATCAGCCCCAGCATTTT. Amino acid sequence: CASSAEDRPYQPQHF.

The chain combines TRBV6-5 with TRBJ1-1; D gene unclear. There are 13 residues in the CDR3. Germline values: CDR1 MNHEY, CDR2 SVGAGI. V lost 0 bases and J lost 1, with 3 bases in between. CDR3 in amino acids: CASSYSANTEAFF. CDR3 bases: TGTGCCAGCAGTTACTCGGCGAACACTGAAGCTTTCTTT.

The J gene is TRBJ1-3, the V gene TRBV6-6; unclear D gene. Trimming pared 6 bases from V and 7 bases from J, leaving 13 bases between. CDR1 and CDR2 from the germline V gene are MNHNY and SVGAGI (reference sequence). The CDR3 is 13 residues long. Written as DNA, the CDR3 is TGTGCCAGCAGCACGGGCCTTGGGAACACCATATATTTT. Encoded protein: CASSTGLGNTIYF.

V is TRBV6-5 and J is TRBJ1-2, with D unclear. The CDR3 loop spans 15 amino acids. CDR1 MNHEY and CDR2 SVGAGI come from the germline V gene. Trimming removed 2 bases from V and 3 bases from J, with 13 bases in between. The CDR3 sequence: CASSYARTSDYGYTF. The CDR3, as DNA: TGTGCCAGCAGTTACGCACGGACTTCGGACTATGGCTACACCTTC.

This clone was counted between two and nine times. DNA for the CDR3: TGCGCCAGCAGCTCTGAAGGCGGCCTCTACGAGCAGTACTTC. Its translation is CASSSEGGLYEQYF. J is TRBJ2-7 and V is TRBV5-1; D is uncertain. V was pared by 3 bases and J by 3 bases, with 13 bases between. Germline V gene data show CDR1 as SGHRS and CDR2 as YFSETQ. CDR3 size: 14 residues. Using reference TRBV5-1 and TRBJ2-7 for the parts outside the CDR3, the full variable domain is KAGVTQTPRYLIKTRGQQVTLSCSPISGHRSVSWYQQTPGQGLQFLFEYFSETQRNKGNFPGRFSGRQFSNSRSEMNVSTLELGDSALYLCASSSEGGLYEQYFGPGTRLTVT.

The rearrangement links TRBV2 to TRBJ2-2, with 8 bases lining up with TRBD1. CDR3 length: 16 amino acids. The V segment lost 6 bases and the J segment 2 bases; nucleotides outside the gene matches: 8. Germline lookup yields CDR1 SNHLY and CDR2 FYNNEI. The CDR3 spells CASRSGTGVNTGELFF. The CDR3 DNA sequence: TGTGCCAGCAGATCCGGGACAGGCGTAAACACCGGGGAGCTGTTTTTT.

DNA for the CDR3: TGTGCCAGCAGCGTAGGCGTAACGACAGGTGGGGCCAACGTCCTGACTTTC. This codes for CASSVGVTTGGANVLTF. The gene calls are TRBV9 and TRBJ2-6, with a tentative D call TRBD1 (6 bases). CDR3 length: 17 amino acids. V lost 0 bases to trimming and J lost 3 bases, with 13 bases between them. Germline CDR1 and CDR2: SGDLS and YYNGEE. The full variable domain, in which reference TRBV9 and TRBJ2-6 provide the parts outside the CDR3, is DSGVTQTPKHLITATGQRVTLRCSPRSGDLSVYWYQQSLDQGLQFLIQYYNGEERAKGNILERFSAQQFPDLHSELNLSSLELGDSALYFCASSVGVTTGGANVLTFGAGSRLTVL.

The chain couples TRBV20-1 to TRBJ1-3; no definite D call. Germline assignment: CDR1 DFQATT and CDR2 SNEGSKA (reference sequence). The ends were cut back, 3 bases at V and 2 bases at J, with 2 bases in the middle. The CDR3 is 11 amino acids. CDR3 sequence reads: CSASAGNTIYF. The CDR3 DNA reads TGCAGTGCTAGTGCTGGAAACACCATATATTTT.

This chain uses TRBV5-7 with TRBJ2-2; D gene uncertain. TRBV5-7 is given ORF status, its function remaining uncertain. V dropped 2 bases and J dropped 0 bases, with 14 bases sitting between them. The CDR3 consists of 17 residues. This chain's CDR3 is CASSLEVAPPNTGELFF. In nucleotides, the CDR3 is TGTGCCAGCAGCTTAGAGGTCGCACCTCCGAACACCGGGGAGCTGTTTTTT.

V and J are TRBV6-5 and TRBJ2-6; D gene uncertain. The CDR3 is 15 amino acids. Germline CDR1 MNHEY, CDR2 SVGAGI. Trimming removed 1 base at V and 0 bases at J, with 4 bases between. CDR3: CASSYYSSGANVLTF. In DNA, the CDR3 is TGTGCCAGCAGTTACTACAGCTCTGGGGCCAACGTCCTGACTTTC.

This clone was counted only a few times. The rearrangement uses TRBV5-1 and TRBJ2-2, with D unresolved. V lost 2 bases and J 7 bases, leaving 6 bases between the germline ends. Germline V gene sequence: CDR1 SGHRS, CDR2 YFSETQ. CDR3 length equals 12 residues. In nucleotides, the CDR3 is TGCGCCAGCAGCTTTGTGGGCGGGGAGCTGTTTTTT. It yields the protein CASSFVGGELFF. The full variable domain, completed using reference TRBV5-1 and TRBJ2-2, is KAGVTQTPRYLIKTRGQQVTLSCSPISGHRSVSWYQQTPGQGLQFLFEYFSETQRNKGNFPGRFSGRQFSNSRSEMNVSTLELGDSALYLCASSFVGGELFFGEGSRLTVL.